Listed here is a single T cell receptor (beta chain). The antigen is unknown. The Oncomine TCR Beta short-read assay was applied to DNA of cultured CD4+ T cells. TCRdb reanalysed the PCR reads using MiXCR and keeps one entry per CDR3 protein. This table holds about 21,000 distinct CDR3 sequences, 40% to 50% found once. Treatment indicated: approximately 11-day PBMC culture with coronavirus spike peptide pools or control peptides (ViraFEST assay). TCR sequencing followed the expansion of antigen-specific T cells with peptide pools in ViraFEST. The sample is drawn from a study of vaccination and CD4 T cells after COVID-19. In the study overall: Sampling post-COVID took place a median roughly 92 days after diagnosis (range 35 to 161).

Trimming pared 1 base from V and 5 bases from J, leaving 11 bases between. Per germline, CDR1 KGHSH and CDR2 LQKENI. The CDR3 is 14 residues long. The chain couples TRBV18 to TRBJ1-2, with no clear D. Sequencing used CD4+ T cells from blood, cultured in vitro. The receptor's source is a human donor who had recovered from COVID-19. The chain's CDR3 is CASSPRADGYGYTF. The CDR3 region has the DNA TGTGCCAGCTCACCACGGGCCGACGGATATGGCTACACCTTC.